Listed below are T cell receptor beta chains from one sample, sequenced in a study of T cell changes during pregnancy in multiple sclerosis. Assay: immunoSEQ multiplex PCR; the TCRdb copy retains only in-frame clones and omits some. Among tens of thousands of clones listed, under 95% were seen once. The sequences come from peripheral blood, collected in the second trimester of pregnancy. The origin of the receptors is a female donor in good health, enrolled as a control in a pregnancy study. Each CDR3 is given with its conserved first and last residue. Each record gives: CDR3 protein, CDR3 DNA, clone size, D gene, V gene, J gene, CDR3 length. A D gene is named only where the DNA matches it firmly. Clone size, where shown, is once, few, many, or a class for clones that have expanded.

cdr3_aa: CASSYSRVSNQPQHF
cdr3_nt: TGTGCCAGCAGTTACTCTCGCGTAAGCAATCAGCCCCAGCATTTT
clone_size: NA
d_call: NA
v_call: TRBV6-5
j_call: TRBJ1-5
cdr3_length: 15

cdr3_aa: CASSQSRAGGETQYF
cdr3_nt: TGCGCCAGCAGCCAATCTCGGGCGGGCGGTGAGACCCAGTACTTC
clone_size: NA
d_call: NA
v_call: TRBV4-3
j_call: TRBJ2-5
cdr3_length: 15

cdr3_aa: CASGSQPNYGYTF
cdr3_nt: TGTGCCAGCGGGAGTCAGCCTAACTATGGCTACACCTTC
clone_size: once
d_call: NA
v_call: TRBV11-2
j_call: TRBJ1-2
cdr3_length: 13

cdr3_aa: CASTDVRSGANVLTF
cdr3_nt: TGTGCCAGCACCGACGTCAGGTCTGGGGCCAACGTCCTGACTTTC
clone_size: NA
d_call: NA
v_call: TRBV28
j_call: TRBJ2-6
cdr3_length: 15

cdr3_aa: CASSATSGNTDTQYF
cdr3_nt: TGTGCCAGCAGTGCTACTAGCGGGAACACAGATACGCAGTATTTT
clone_size: once
d_call: TRBD2
v_call: TRBV2
j_call: TRBJ2-3
cdr3_length: 15

cdr3_aa: CASSSISGTGPGGYTF
cdr3_nt: TGTGCCAGCAGTTCCATATCCGGGACAGGGCCGGGAGGCTACACCTTC
clone_size: NA
d_call: TRBD1
v_call: TRBV27
j_call: TRBJ1-2
cdr3_length: 16

cdr3_aa: CASTWGQGYSGELFF
cdr3_nt: TGTGCCAGCACCTGGGGCCAGGGGTATTCCGGGGAGCTGTTTTTT
clone_size: NA
d_call: NA
v_call: TRBV6-4
j_call: TRBJ2-2
cdr3_length: 15

cdr3_aa: CASSLESAGSRNTQYF
cdr3_nt: TGTGCCAGCAGCTTAGAATCGGCGGGATCGAGGAATACGCAGTATTTT
clone_size: NA
d_call: NA
v_call: TRBV7-6
j_call: TRBJ2-3
cdr3_length: 16

cdr3_aa: CSVSFSGAFTDTQYF
cdr3_nt: TGCAGCGTTAGTTTTAGCGGGGCCTTCACAGATACGCAGTATTTT
clone_size: once
d_call: TRBD2
v_call: TRBV29-1
j_call: TRBJ2-3
cdr3_length: 15

cdr3_aa: CASSGAGGVYEQYF
cdr3_nt: TGTGCCAGCAGTGGAGCCGGGGGAGTATACGAGCAGTACTTC
clone_size: NA
d_call: NA
v_call: TRBV28
j_call: TRBJ2-7
cdr3_length: 14

cdr3_aa: CASSETGQGAYGYTF
cdr3_nt: TGCGCCAGCAGCGAGACGGGACAGGGGGCCTATGGCTACACCTTC
clone_size: NA
d_call: TRBD1
v_call: TRBV5-1
j_call: TRBJ1-2
cdr3_length: 15

cdr3_aa: CASSTQVTQPQHF
cdr3_nt: TGTGCCAGCAGCACACAGGTAACTCAGCCCCAGCATTTT
clone_size: NA
d_call: NA
v_call: TRBV5-8
j_call: TRBJ1-5
cdr3_length: 13

cdr3_aa: CASSLVGDREEKLFF
cdr3_nt: TGTGCCAGCAGCTTAGTCGGGGACAGGGAGGAAAAACTGTTTTTT
clone_size: NA
d_call: TRBD1
v_call: TRBV7-9
j_call: TRBJ1-4
cdr3_length: 15

cdr3_aa: CASSPSSLEGTEAFF
cdr3_nt: TGTGCCAGCAGCCCTTCGAGTCTAGAAGGTACTGAAGCTTTCTTT
clone_size: NA
d_call: NA
v_call: TRBV7-3
j_call: TRBJ1-1
cdr3_length: 15

cdr3_aa: CASSQTRQGTNEKLFF
cdr3_nt: TGCGCCAGCAGCCAAACCCGACAGGGGACTAATGAAAAACTGTTTTTT
clone_size: once
d_call: TRBD1
v_call: TRBV4-1
j_call: TRBJ1-4
cdr3_length: 16

cdr3_aa: CAWSVLVNNSPLHF
cdr3_nt: TGTGCCTGGAGTGTACTGGTAAATAATTCACCCCTCCACTTT
clone_size: NA
d_call: NA
v_call: TRBV30
j_call: TRBJ1-6
cdr3_length: 14

cdr3_aa: CASSLLPSGRTGELFF
cdr3_nt: TGTGCCAGCAGTTTACTACCTAGCGGGAGAACCGGGGAGCTGTTTTTT
clone_size: NA
d_call: TRBD2
v_call: TRBV27
j_call: TRBJ2-2
cdr3_length: 16

cdr3_aa: CASSRTSGRGDIQYF
cdr3_nt: TGTGCCAGCAGCCGGACTAGCGGGAGGGGAGACATTCAGTACTTC
clone_size: NA
d_call: TRBD2
v_call: TRBV7-2
j_call: TRBJ2-4
cdr3_length: 15

cdr3_aa: CASSQETGDYGYTF
cdr3_nt: TGCGCCAGCAGCCAAGAGACAGGGGACTATGGCTACACCTTC
clone_size: NA
d_call: TRBD1
v_call: TRBV4-3
j_call: TRBJ1-2
cdr3_length: 14

cdr3_aa: CASSHRGGSDTQYF
cdr3_nt: TGTGCCAGTAGCCACAGGGGAGGCTCAGATACGCAGTATTTT
clone_size: NA
d_call: NA
v_call: TRBV19
j_call: TRBJ2-3
cdr3_length: 14

cdr3_aa: CASSEASSGGLETQYF
cdr3_nt: TGTGCCAGCTCAGAGGCCTCTAGCGGGGGGCTGGAGACCCAGTACTTC
clone_size: NA
d_call: TRBD2
v_call: TRBV18
j_call: TRBJ2-5
cdr3_length: 16

cdr3_aa: CASTEEGGGVAGELFF
cdr3_nt: TGTGCCAGCACCGAGGAGGGAGGTGGTGTGGCCGGGGAGCTGTTTTTT
clone_size: NA
d_call: NA
v_call: TRBV13
j_call: TRBJ2-2
cdr3_length: 16

cdr3_aa: CASSPADYSYNEQFF
cdr3_nt: TGTGCCAGCAGCCCTGCTGACTACTCCTACAATGAGCAGTTCTTC
clone_size: NA
d_call: NA
v_call: TRBV11-3
j_call: TRBJ2-1
cdr3_length: 15

cdr3_aa: CASSQSPGANVLTF
cdr3_nt: TGTGCCAGCAGTCAGTCCCCTGGGGCCAACGTCCTGACTTTC
clone_size: NA
d_call: NA
v_call: TRBV6-6
j_call: TRBJ2-6
cdr3_length: 14